This TCR beta chain stems from a study of blood T cell repertoires in COVID-19. Study information: Samples of COVID-19 (acute and convalescent) were obtained from the United States, Italy and Spain.

Authors' data handling: Reference gene primer amplification yielded estimated nucleated cell counts. Data came from immunoSEQ multiplex PCR; TCRdb stores just in-frame clones and leaves some out. D and trimming come from the DNA, and the V and J calls and clone size come from that table. The table records just over 300,000 clones, 75% to 90% of them present only once. Trimming took 7 bases from V and 1 from J; bases not matched to a gene: 4. The germline CDR1 and CDR2 sequences are SQVTM and ANQGSEA. The length of the CDR3 is 13 residues. The gene calls are TRBV29-1 and TRBJ2-7; 10 bases match TRBD2. This receptor was taken from a man aged 18 to 30 with active or convalescent COVID-19. Specimen: peripheral blood. The DNA of the CDR3 is TGCAGCGCTAGCGGGAGAAGTTCCTACGAGCAGTACTTC. Translating gives CSASGRSSYEQYF.